Below, 15 T cell receptor beta chains from the same sample are listed, as sequenced in a study of T cells in narcolepsy. Sequenced by immunoSEQ multiplex PCR; TCRdb stores in-frame clones only, minus some. The data hold 32,000 or so clones, with over 75% observed a single time. The sequenced sample consisted of CD45RA- memory CD4+ T cells from PBMCs. Receptors were obtained from a human donor with narcolepsy.

This chain uses TRBV19 with TRBJ2-2; D is ambiguous. Trimming removed 3 bases from V and 5 bases from J, with 7 bases in between. This CDR3 region has 13 residues. Germline CDR1 and CDR2: LNHDA and SQIVND (reference sequence). The CDR3 protein is CASSIIGTGELFF. The CDR3 coding sequence is TGTGCCAGTAGTATTATTGGGACCGGGGAGCTGTTTTTT.

This clone was recorded once. The V and J genes are TRBV7-2 and TRBJ2-3; 9 bases map to TRBD1. Looked up from germline, CDR1 is SGHTA and CDR2 is FQGNSA. The CDR3 extends over 15 amino acids. The V and J ends lost 1 base and 4 bases, in that order; junction bases with no gene match: 3. The CDR3 nucleotides read TGTGCCAGCAGCTTAGACAGGGGGCTGGCAGATACGCAGTATTTT. Its protein product is CASSLDRGLADTQYF. Complete variable domain (other parts from reference TRBV7-2 and TRBJ2-3): GAGVSQSPSNKVTEKGKDVELRCDPISGHTALYWYRQSLGQGLEFLIYFQGNSAPDKSGLPSDRFSAERTGGSVSTLTIQRTQQEDSAVYLCASSLDRGLADTQYFGPGTRLTVL.

This chain's CDR3 is CASSLKLGGEANTEAFF. The CDR3 DNA reads as TGTGCCAGCAGTTTAAAGCTCGGGGGCGAGGCGAACACTGAAGCTTTCTTT. The chain uses TRBV27 and TRBJ1-1; D might be TRBD1 (6 bases). Between the trimmed V and J ends, which lost 2 bases and 1 base, there was a span of 17 bases. The CDR3 spans 17 residues. Germline CDR1 is MNHEY and CDR2 is SMNVEV (reference sequence).

This chain joins TRBV7-2 and TRBJ1-6, with D hard to call. The germline CDR1 and CDR2 sequences are SGHTA and FQGNSA. V gave up 2 bases and J gave up 9 bases, with 11 bases separating them. The CDR3 is 14 residues long. The CDR3 DNA follows: TGTGCCAGCAGCTTACTCCGGGAAGGTTCACCCCTCCACTTT. It codes for CASSLLREGSPLHF.

The V and J genes are TRBV5-1 and TRBJ2-5, with D possibly being TRBD2 (5 bases). The J call may be incorrect, as the DNA end agrees better with TRBJ2-7. Per the germline V gene, CDR1 is SGHRS and CDR2 is YFSETQ. This CDR3 spans 15 amino acids. CDR3 in DNA: TGCGCCAGCAGCTTGGATACCGGGGTAACCTACGAGCAGTACTTC. Its protein product is CASSLDTGVTYEQYF.

The chain combines TRBV6-5 with TRBJ1-3, with D possibly being TRBD1 (6 bases). Trimming left V 2 bases short and J 0 bases short, with 11 bases between. Germline V gene lookup returns CDR1 MNHEY and CDR2 SVGAGI. This CDR3 is 16 amino acids long. The CDR3 coding sequence is TGTGCCAGCAGTTACGCTCTGACAGGCTCTGGAAACACCATATATTTT. Translated: CASSYALTGSGNTIYF.

The chain has TRBV18 and TRBJ2-3; D may match TRBD1 or TRBD2 (6 bases each). V was cut by 1 base and J by 4 bases, with 12 bases left in between. Per the germline V gene, CDR1 is KGHSH and CDR2 is LQKENI. The CDR3 loop spans 15 amino acids. CDR3 residues: CASSPRQGRSDTQYF. For the CDR3, the DNA is TGTGCCAGCTCACCACGCCAGGGGAGGTCAGATACGCAGTATTTT.

The gene calls are TRBV18 and TRBJ2-7; either TRBD1 or TRBD2 may supply D (5 bases each). CDR1 is KGHSH, CDR2 LQKENI, per germline. The V end lost 6 bases, the J end lost 0 bases, and 12 bases lay between the germline ends. The CDR3 runs 14 residues. CDR3 nucleotides: TGTGCCAGCTCCCCAGACGGGACCTCCTACGAGCAGTACTTC. This gives the protein CASSPDGTSYEQYF.

This chain joins TRBV5-6 and TRBJ1-5, with D tentatively TRBD1 (5 bases). V dropped 0 bases and J dropped 5 bases, with 12 bases sitting between them. CDR3 length: 15 residues. CDR1 and CDR2 from the germline V gene are SGHDT and YYEEEE. In nucleotides, the CDR3 is TGTGCCAGCAGCTTGGGTGGGGGTCTTTATCAGCCCCAGCATTTT. Residues: CASSLGGGLYQPQHF.

The chain combines TRBV7-6 with TRBJ1-3; TRBD1 is a possible D gene (6 bases). The germline gives CDR1 SGHVS, CDR2 FNYEAQ. CDR3 size: 16 residues. V shed 7 bases and J shed 0 bases, with 16 bases lying between them. The CDR3 sequence is CASTEGGRRSGNTIYF. CDR3 coding DNA: TGTGCCAGCACCGAGGGGGGTAGACGCTCTGGAAACACCATATATTTT.

This chain connects TRBV5-4 to TRBJ2-5; 7 positions match TRBD2. CDR1 and CDR2 (germline): SGHNT, YYREEE (reference sequence). This CDR3 has 12 amino acids. With V trimmed by 2 bases and J by 5 bases, 0 bases remained unmatched. Here the CDR3 reads CASSLAGETQYF. The CDR3 DNA sequence: TGTGCCAGCAGCTTAGCGGGGGAGACCCAGTACTTC.

V is TRBV2 and J is TRBJ2-1; D remains unclear. V was clipped by 5 bases and J by 9 bases, with 14 bases between them. Germline loops: CDR1 SNHLY, CDR2 FYNNEI. The length of the CDR3 is 13 residues. In DNA form, the CDR3 reads TGTGCCAGCAGTCCCATTTGGATGGGTGAGCAGTTCTTC. It encodes CASSPIWMGEQFF.

The chain couples TRBV5-1 to TRBJ2-2; 9 positions agree with TRBD1. Germline loops: CDR1 SGHRS, CDR2 YFSETQ. J gave up 3 bases and V 4 bases, and 4 bases lay outside the gene matches. The CDR3 runs to 15 residues. CDR3 region: CASSQGQGYTGELFF. CDR3 nucleotides: TGCGCCAGCAGCCAGGGACAGGGCTACACCGGGGAGCTGTTTTTT.

The chain uses TRBV4-2 and TRBJ2-1; 10 nucleotides line up with TRBD2. The CDR3 contains 17 residues. The germline gives CDR1 LGHNA, CDR2 YNFKEQ. V lost 0 bases, J lost 1 base, and 3 bases stayed unmatched. The CDR3 loop reads CASSQDWTSGSYNEQFF. CDR3 DNA sequence: TGTGCCAGCAGCCAAGATTGGACTAGCGGATCCTACAATGAGCAGTTCTTC.

The rearrangement links TRBV5-4 to TRBJ2-2; no firm D call. This CDR3 is 14 amino acids long. Between the trimmed V and J ends, which lost 4 bases and 3 bases, there was a span of 10 bases. Per germline, CDR1 SGHNT and CDR2 YYREEE (reference sequence). CDR3 loop: CASSDRYYTGELFF. CDR3 DNA: TGTGCCAGCAGCGATCGATACTACACCGGGGAGCTGTTTTTT.